This passage covers 17 T cell receptor beta chains from one sample sequenced in a study of blood T cell repertoires in COVID-19. The protocol was immunoSEQ multiplex PCR, while the TCRdb copy is restricted to in-frame clones and leaves out a portion. The table includes about 74,000 clones, approximately 84% detected once. Specimen: peripheral blood. The receptors here all came from a man aged 65 to 85 with acute or convalescent COVID-19.

The chain recombines TRBV29-1 with TRBJ2-5; D is possibly TRBD2 (5 bases). CDR1 and CDR2 (germline): SQVTM, ANQGSEA. This CDR3 contains 13 residues. Trimming stripped 4 bases from V and 2 bases from J, with 11 bases between. Here the CDR3 reads CSVGKGLQETQYF. For the CDR3, the DNA is TGCAGCGTTGGCAAAGGACTTCAAGAGACCCAGTACTTC.

This chain links TRBV4-2 with TRBJ1-2, with 10 bases fitting TRBD1. After removal of 4 bases from V and 8 bases from J, the junction contained 13 bases not matched to a gene. This CDR3 region has 16 residues. CDR1 and CDR2 from the germline V gene are LGHNA and YNFKEQ. CDR3 protein: CASSPPGQGNVEGYTF. DNA of the CDR3: TGTGCCAGCAGCCCTCCGGGACAGGGGAACGTAGAAGGCTACACCTTC.

This clone has more than one count but fewer than ten. The chain links TRBV19 to TRBJ1-5; 7 bases map to TRBD1. Trimming removed 10 bases from V and 4 bases from J; junction bases left unmatched: 10. This CDR3 is 14 amino acids long. The germline CDR1 and CDR2 sequences are LNHDA and SQIVND (reference sequence). CDR3 in amino acids: CATTGARANQPQHF. CDR3 in DNA: TGTGCCACCACAGGGGCCCGGGCTAATCAGCCCCAGCATTTT.

V is TRBV2 and J is TRBJ1-1; D perhaps matches TRBD1 (5 bases). Trimming removed 7 bases from V and 6 bases from J, with 21 bases in between. This CDR3 spans 15 amino acids. Germline V gene lookup returns CDR1 SNHLY and CDR2 FYNNEI. In DNA form, the CDR3 reads TGTGCCAGCACAGCACCAGGGCGCGGTATGTCTGAAGCTTTCTTT. Translated: CASTAPGRGMSEAFF. The entire variable domain, with the rest obtained from reference TRBV2 and TRBJ1-1, is as follows: EPEVTQTPSHQVTQMGQEVILRCVPISNHLYFYWYRQILGQKVEFLVSFYNNEISEKSEIFDDQFSVERPDGSNFTLKIRSTKLEDSAMYFCASTAPGRGMSEAFFGQGTRLTVV.

The gene calls are TRBV5-8 and TRBJ2-3, with D perhaps TRBD2 (5 bases). This CDR3 contains 17 residues. V lost 0 bases, J lost 2 bases, and 16 bases lay in between. CDR1 is SGHTS and CDR2 is YDEGEE in the germline V gene. The CDR3 nucleotides read TGTGCCAGCAGCTTGGTTCCCCTAGCCGTAGCCACAGATACGCAGTATTTT. Translated, it gives CASSLVPLAVATDTQYF.

The V call is TRBV5-1, the J call TRBJ2-5; perhaps TRBD1 as D (6 bases). The CDR3 has 14 residues. From germline, CDR1 is SGHRS and CDR2 YFSETQ. The V end lost 4 bases, the J end lost 0 bases, and 10 bases lay between the germline ends. The CDR3 coding sequence is TGCGCCAGCAGCACCGGGACACACCAAGAGACCCAGTACTTC. Its protein product is CASSTGTHQETQYF.

This clone occurred once. The chain combines TRBV27 with TRBJ2-6; D call uncertain. V shed 1 base and J shed 0 bases, with 10 bases lying between them. The CDR3 has 17 residues. From germline, CDR1 is MNHEY and CDR2 SMNVEV (reference sequence). The CDR3 DNA reads as TGTGCCAGCAGTTTATGGTCGTCAGACTCTGGGGCCAACGTCCTGACTTTC. It yields the protein CASSLWSSDSGANVLTF.

This sequence joins TRBV29-1 and TRBJ2-1; TRBD2 aligns across 8 bases. Germline lookup yields CDR1 SQVTM and CDR2 ANQGSEA. The CDR3 loop spans 13 amino acids. Trimming cost V 6 bases and J 3 bases; bases outside gene matches: 4. CDR3 in amino acids: CSVGLARYNEQFF. The CDR3 DNA sequence: TGCAGCGTCGGACTAGCCCGCTACAATGAGCAGTTCTTC.

The chain recombines TRBV27 with TRBJ2-2; D is possibly TRBD2 (5 bases). Germline CDR1 is MNHEY and CDR2 is SMNVEV (reference sequence). Trimming left V 3 bases short and J 0 bases short, with 8 bases between. The CDR3 has 15 residues. DNA for the CDR3: TGTGCCAGCAGTTTTGGGAGAACGAACACCGGGGAGCTGTTTTTT. The encoded protein is CASSFGRTNTGELFF.

This chain joins TRBV11-2 and TRBJ2-4, with a possible D match to TRBD1 (5 bases). CDR3 length: 15 amino acids. CDR1 is SGHAT and CDR2 is FQNNGV in the germline V gene. The V gene lost 6 bases and the J gene lost 0 bases, with 12 bases spanning the gap. The CDR3, as DNA: TGTGCCAGCAGTTTTGGGGCGTCAGCCAAAAACATTCAGTACTTC. The encoded protein is CASSFGASAKNIQYF.

This rearrangement joins TRBV5-6 to TRBJ2-1, with 11 bases lining up with TRBD2. This CDR3 region has 16 residues. Germline CDR1 SGHDT, CDR2 YYEEEE. With V trimmed by 4 bases and J by 0 bases, 3 bases remained unmatched. The CDR3 here is CASSPGTSGSYNEQFF. CDR3 nucleotide sequence: TGTGCCAGCAGCCCCGGGACTAGCGGCTCCTACAATGAGCAGTTCTTC.

This clone was seen more than once but under ten times. This sequence joins TRBV27 and TRBJ2-2; 12 bases line up with TRBD2. The CDR3 has 17 amino acids. The V gene end was trimmed by 6 bases and the J gene end by 3 bases; junction bases not matched to a gene: 8. The germline CDR1 and CDR2 sequences are MNHEY and SMNVEV (reference sequence). CDR3 residues: CASSRRTSGIYTGELFF. The CDR3 nucleotides are TGTGCCAGCAGCCGACGGACTAGCGGGATATACACCGGGGAGCTGTTTTTT.

The J gene is TRBJ1-4, the V gene TRBV18; D is perhaps TRBD1 (6 bases). Per germline, CDR1 KGHSH and CDR2 LQKENI. The CDR3 consists of 13 residues. V lost 2 bases and J lost 8, with 9 bases in between. CDR3 coding DNA: TGTGCCAGCTCACCAGGACAGAGGGAAAAACTGTTTTTT. Its protein is CASSPGQREKLFF.

This chain joins TRBV28 and TRBJ1-2, with 8 positions matching TRBD1. Germline-derived CDR1 and CDR2 are MDHEN and SYDVKM. With 7 bases clipped from V and 0 bases from J, the junction kept 7 bases outside the gene matches. The length of the CDR3 is 15 residues. This CDR3 reads CASTLGTGPNYGYTF. In DNA form, the CDR3 reads TGTGCCAGCACCCTGGGGACAGGCCCTAACTATGGCTACACCTTC.

This chain joins TRBV3-1 (or the pseudogene TRBV3-2) and TRBJ1-5, with 8 bases lining up with TRBD1. Looked up from germline, CDR1 is LGHDT and CDR2 is YNNKEL (reference sequence). V lost 1 base and J lost 5; bases outside the gene matches: 1. The CDR3 consists of 14 residues. The CDR3 DNA reads TGTGCCAGCAGCCAAGGCAGGGGGCATCAGCCCCAGCATTTT. Its protein is CASSQGRGHQPQHF.

This rearrangement joins TRBV3-1 (or the pseudogene TRBV3-2) to TRBJ2-3; 9 positions match TRBD1. V gave up 6 bases and J gave up 2 bases; unmatched junction bases: 6. Germline V CDR1 and CDR2: LGHDT, YNNKEL (reference sequence). The CDR3 totals 15 residues. CDR3 amino acids: CASRRTGVDTDTQYF. As DNA, the CDR3 is TGTGCCAGCAGGAGGACAGGGGTCGACACAGATACGCAGTATTTT.

The J gene is TRBJ2-7, the V gene TRBV5-1, with TRBD2 matching over 10 bases. The CDR3 spans 17 residues. Per germline, CDR1 SGHRS and CDR2 YFSETQ. The J segment lost 2 bases and the V segment lost 0 bases, leaving 8 bases of the junction unmatched. CDR3 sequence (DNA): TGCGCCAGCAGCTTGGCCGGTTTAGCGGGAGGAACCTACGAGCAGTACTTC. Amino acids: CASSLAGLAGGTYEQYF.